The rows below give T cell receptor beta chains drawn from one sample of a study of Ad26.COV2.S vaccination and SARS-CoV-2 variants. Assay used: immunoSEQ multiplex PCR; TCRdb lists only in-frame clones, some missing. The sample holds 300,000 to 450,000 clones, about 92% seen once. The sample was peripheral blood, taken after recovery from COVID-19. The receptors come from a human donor who had recovered from COVID-19. CDR3s include the opening cysteine and the closing phenylalanine or tryptophan. The D gene is left open where the match is weak. The size of a clone is reported for some rows only, either as once, few or many, or as a class for expanded clones.

j_gene,v_gene,abundance,d_gene,CDR3nt,CDR3aa
TRBJ2-1,TRBV7-8,NA,NA,TGTGCCAGCAGCTTAGATCGGGGGATGGGGAATGAGCAGTTCTTC,CASSLDRGMGNEQFF
TRBJ1-5,TRBV18,NA,NA,TGTGCCAGCTCACTTAAAAGGGGTTTGTCATTCAATCAGCCCCAGCATTTT,CASSLKRGLSFNQPQHF
TRBJ2-2,TRBV10-2,once,NA,TGCGCCACCAGGTCGGGGGGCCAGACGGGACGGGTGGACACCGGGGAGCTGTTTTTT,CATRSGGQTGRVDTGELFF
TRBJ1-1,TRBV11-2,NA,NA,TGTGCCAGCAGCTTAGGGCCTGGATCCGAGGCTTTCTTT,CASSLGPGSEAFF
TRBJ1-1,TRBV6-5,NA,TRBD1,TGTGCCAGCAGTTCAGAGGGGGCTCCGGGAACTGAAGCTTTCTTT,CASSSEGAPGTEAFF
TRBJ1-6,TRBV6-5,NA,TRBD1,TGTGCCAGCACGGACAGGCTCTATAATTCACCCCTCCACTTT,CASTDRLYNSPLHF
TRBJ1-2,TRBV7-8,NA,NA,TGTGCCAGCAGCTTAGAAGCTAACTATGGCTACACCTTC,CASSLEANYGYTF
TRBJ2-1,TRBV5-6,NA,TRBD1,TGTGCCAGCAGCTCTCTGACAGGGGGCTACCCTAAGCAGTTCTTC,CASSSLTGGYPKQFF
TRBJ1-4,TRBV5-1,NA,TRBD1,TGCGCCAGCAGCCAGGGGGAAGAAAAACTGTTTTTT,CASSQGEEKLFF
TRBJ1-1,TRBV5-1,NA,NA,TGCGCCAGCAGCCCTAATTCTGGACTTCCGTTTGACAGAGAGAACACTGAAGCTTTCTTT,CASSPNSGLPFDRENTEAFF